This is a list of T cell receptor beta chains from one sample in a study of cytomegalovirus exposure and HLA in healthy donors. Measured with immunoSEQ multiplex PCR; TCRdb has only the in-frame clones, and not every one. The top ten clones hold 10% of a sample with about 99,000 clones, 76% of them seen once. The sequenced material came from PBMCs. The receptors come from a woman under 30 in good health and CMV-seropositive. CDR3s include the opening cysteine and the closing phenylalanine or tryptophan. The order of the fields is J gene, clone size, V gene, D gene, CDR3 protein, CDR3 DNA. The D gene is left open where the match is weak. Where a row states a size, it is once, few, many or the class of an expanded clone; other rows omit it.

>TRBJ1-2|once|TRBV18|TRBD1
CASSPPLAGGTYGYTF
TGTGCCAGCTCACCACCGTTAGCAGGGGGAACCTATGGCTACACCTTC
>TRBJ1-6|.|TRBV6-6|.
CASRREVDSPLHF
TGTGCCAGCAGGCGGGAGGTAGATTCACCCCTCCACTTT
>TRBJ1-6|.|TRBV11-2|.
CASRPQGRNSPLHF
TGTGCCAGCAGGCCTCAGGGGCGGAATTCACCCCTCCACTTT
>TRBJ2-7|.|TRBV4-1|.
CASSQAGSRATYEQYF
TGCGCCAGCAGCCAAGCCGGGTCGCGGGCCACCTACGAGCAGTACTTC
>TRBJ1-6|.|TRBV5-4|.
CASSPQEGRNSPLHF
TGTGCCAGCAGCCCCCAGGAGGGGCGTAATTCACCCCTCCACTTT
>TRBJ2-2|few|TRBV29-1|.
CSAGENTGELFF
TGCAGCGCCGGGGAGAACACCGGGGAGCTGTTTTTT
>TRBJ1-1|.|TRBV5-1|.
CASRSEGRTEAFF
TGCGCCAGCAGATCCGAGGGAAGGACTGAAGCTTTCTTT
>TRBJ2-1|.|TRBV27|.
CASSFGGSGAYNEQFF
TGTGCCAGCAGTTTCGGGGGTAGCGGAGCCTACAATGAGCAGTTCTTC
>TRBJ2-1|.|TRBV28|TRBD2
CASRSWAGDNEQFF
TGTGCCAGCAGGTCTTGGGCGGGAGATAATGAGCAGTTCTTC
>TRBJ1-1|once|TRBV7-6|TRBD1
CASSLKRGPLGTEAFF
TGTGCCAGCAGCTTAAAGAGGGGGCCCCTTGGCACTGAAGCTTTCTTT
>TRBJ2-3|few|TRBV27|TRBD2
CASSPQGLGTDTQYF
TGTGCCAGCAGTCCTCAGGGACTAGGCACAGATACGCAGTATTTT
>TRBJ1-6|.|TRBV27|TRBD1
CASTSTGTNSPLHF
TGTGCCAGCACTTCGACAGGGACCAATTCACCCCTCCACTTT
>TRBJ2-6|.|TRBV27|.
CASTHLGRNSGANVLTF
TGTGCCAGCACCCATTTGGGGCGGAACTCTGGGGCCAACGTCCTGACTTTC
>TRBJ2-3|.|TRBV7-9|.
CASSPSSYRPTDTQYF
TGTGCCAGCAGCCCCTCATCCTACAGACCTACAGATACGCAGTATTTT